These T cell receptor beta chains were read from a single sample in a study of blood T cells in healthy people across ages. Via MiXCR, TCRdb re-called the 5' RACE reads, giving one row per CDR3 protein. The table includes some 1.4 million distinct CDR3 sequences, 40% to 50% detected once. Sequenced input: blood. These receptors were obtained from a woman under 30 in good health. The CDR3 runs from the conserved cysteine through the conserved F or W. The D gene is left open where the match is weak. Not all rows give a size; the values are once, few, many and, for expanded clones, a class.

cdr3_aa	cdr3_nt	v_call	j_call	clone_size	d_call
CASSYSYRGAYGYTF	TGTGCCAGCAGTTACTCATACAGGGGAGCCTATGGCTACACCTTC	TRBV6-5	TRBJ1-2	.	TRBD1
CATSAQGAIGELFF	TGTGCCACCAGTGCTCAGGGGGCTATCGGGGAGCTGTTTTTT	TRBV24-1	TRBJ2-2	.	TRBD1
CASSLSGDGYEQYF	TGTGCCAGCAGCTTATCAGGGGACGGCTACGAGCAGTACTTC	TRBV7-9	TRBJ2-7	.	.
CASSLMRGQPQHF	TGTGCCAGCAGCCTAATGAGGGGTCAGCCCCAGCATTTT	TRBV7-2	TRBJ1-5	.	.
CASSLSSRGGSTDTQYF	TGTGCCAGCAGCCTTTCCTCTCGCGGGGGAAGCACAGATACGCAGTATTTT	TRBV7-9	TRBJ2-3	few	TRBD2
CASTRTANYEQYF	TGTGCCAGCACCCGGACGGCTAACTACGAGCAGTACTTC	TRBV5-5	TRBJ2-7	few	.
CASSFRPREAFF	TGTGCCAGCAGTTTTCGCCCCCGTGAAGCTTTCTTT	TRBV7-2	TRBJ1-1	few	.
CASSEVAGVNYGYTF	TGCGCCAGCAGTGAGGTCGCAGGGGTCAACTATGGCTACACCTTC	TRBV10-1	TRBJ1-2	once	.
CASRLAGGDNEQYF	TGTGCCAGCAGGCTAGCGGGAGGCGACAATGAGCAGTACTTC	TRBV11-1	TRBJ2-5	few	TRBD2
CASRFFSTDTQYF	TGTGCCAGCAGATTCTTTAGCACAGATACGCAGTATTTT	TRBV6-5	TRBJ2-3	few	.
CSARHGVTSDYEQYF	TGCAGTGCCCGCCATGGGGTCACTAGCGACTACGAGCAGTACTTC	TRBV20-1	TRBJ2-7	few	TRBD2
CASSFLSGRATGELFF	TGTGCCAGCAGTTTCCTCTCAGGCAGAGCCACCGGGGAGCTGTTTTTT	TRBV28	TRBJ2-2	.	.
CASSEVGLAGAVAKNIQYF	TGTGCCAGCAGTGAAGTGGGACTAGCGGGCGCTGTAGCCAAAAACATTCAGTACTTC	TRBV6-1	TRBJ2-4	once	TRBD2
CASSHRDRGRGYTF	TGCGCCAGCAGCCACCGGGACAGGGGGCGCGGCTACACCTTC	TRBV4-1	TRBJ1-2	.	TRBD1
CASSLDGISYEQYF	TGTGCCAGCAGCTTAGACGGAATCTCCTACGAGCAGTACTTC	TRBV7-9	TRBJ2-7	.	.
CASSEAFGRQINEQFF	TGTGCCAGCAGTGAGGCCTTCGGTAGGCAGATCAATGAGCAGTTCTTC	TRBV2	TRBJ2-1	many	.
CASSSTAAGEQYF	TGTGCCAGCAGTTCAACAGCGGCCGGCGAGCAGTACTTC	TRBV27	TRBJ2-7	.	.
CASSSVEGRYEQYF	TGTGCCAGCAGCTCTGTAGAGGGAAGGTACGAGCAGTACTTC	TRBV5-6	TRBJ2-7	.	.
CASSLDQSAPYEQYF	TGTGCCAGCAGCTTAGATCAGTCGGCACCCTACGAGCAGTACTTC	TRBV7-8	TRBJ2-7	few	.
CASSFRQGSYERYF	TGTGCCAGCAGCTTTCGACAGGGTTCGTACGAGCGGTACTTC	TRBV7-2	TRBJ2-5	.	TRBD1
CASSLRKTSGIVHEQYF	TGTGCCAGCAGCTTACGAAAGACTAGCGGGATTGTCCACGAGCAGTACTTC	TRBV7-2	TRBJ2-7	few	TRBD2
CSAREPSSGTDTQYF	TGCAGTGCTAGAGAACCCTCTAGCGGAACAGATACGCAGTATTTT	TRBV20-1	TRBJ2-3	.	TRBD2
CASRFLAGEGNTQYF	TGTGCCAGCAGGTTTTTGGCGGGGGAGGGGAATACGCAGTATTTT	TRBV7-2	TRBJ2-3	many	TRBD2
CASSLELTRPTYEQYF	TGTGCCAGCAGCTTGGAGCTCACACGCCCTACCTACGAGCAGTACTTC	TRBV5-5	TRBJ2-7	.	.
CSTPRTGEETQYF	TGCAGTACTCCCCGGACAGGTGAAGAGACCCAGTACTTC	TRBV20-1	TRBJ2-5	.	TRBD1
CASSIGQTNTEAFF	TGTGCCAGCAGTATTGGACAGACGAACACTGAAGCTTTCTTT	TRBV6-5	TRBJ1-1	.	.
CASSAGTTPYEQYF	TGCGCCAGCAGCGCCGGGACAACTCCTTACGAGCAGTACTTC	TRBV5-1	TRBJ2-7	.	.
CSARVWAGQANYGYTF	TGCAGTGCTAGAGTGTGGGCAGGGCAAGCTAACTATGGCTACACCTTC	TRBV20-1	TRBJ1-2	.	.
CSVVRQELTSGANVLTF	TGCAGCGTAGTTCGACAGGAACTAACATCTGGGGCCAACGTCCTGACTTTC	TRBV29-1	TRBJ2-6	few	.
CASSSGLAGGSGELFF	TGTGCCAGCAGCTCCGGACTAGCGGGGGGGAGCGGGGAGCTGTTTTTT	TRBV11-2	TRBJ2-2	.	TRBD2
CSARWRATYNEQFF	TGCAGTGCTAGATGGAGGGCCACATACAATGAGCAGTTCTTC	TRBV20-1	TRBJ2-1	.	.
CASSPLTGRGYEQYF	TGCGCCAGCAGCCCTCTGACAGGGCGAGGCTACGAGCAGTACTTC	TRBV5-1	TRBJ2-7	.	TRBD1
CAISSGTGGKNEQYF	TGTGCCATCAGTTCCGGGACAGGGGGCAAGAACGAGCAGTACTTC	TRBV10-3	TRBJ2-7	.	TRBD1
CASSLRVEAFF	TGTGCCAGCAGTTTACGGGTTGAAGCTTTCTTT	TRBV28	TRBJ1-1	few	.
CASGNPSGNTIYF	TGCGCCAGCGGAAATCCCTCTGGAAACACCATATATTTT	TRBV10-1	TRBJ1-3	.	.
CASSLVPVEQYF	TGCGCCAGCAGCTTGGTTCCGGTCGAGCAGTACTTC	TRBV5-1	TRBJ2-7	.	.
CASSEPTGLGSYEQYF	TGTGCCAGCAGTGAGCCCACAGGACTGGGTTCATACGAGCAGTACTTC	TRBV6-1	TRBJ2-7	once	.
CASGLMAGRNEQFF	TGTGCTAGTGGTTTGATGGCAGGGCGTAATGAGCAGTTCTTC	TRBV12-5	TRBJ2-1	few	.
CASSGGSSTDTQYF	TGCGCCAGCAGCGGGGGGTCTAGCACAGATACGCAGTATTTT	TRBV5-1	TRBJ2-3	.	.
CASSWAGTTSYNEQFF	TGTGCCAGCAGCTGGGCAGGGACTACGTCCTACAATGAGCAGTTCTTC	TRBV7-2	TRBJ2-1	few	TRBD2
CASSLESQLNTEAFF	TGTGCCAGCAGCTTGGAAAGCCAACTGAACACTGAAGCTTTCTTT	TRBV7-2	TRBJ1-1	few	.
CSAPWNTDTQYF	TGCAGTGCCCCGTGGAACACAGATACGCAGTATTTT	TRBV20-1	TRBJ2-3	few	.
CASSTSDRGDTEAFF	TGTGCCAGCAGCACCTCGGACAGGGGTGACACTGAAGCTTTCTTT	TRBV7-9	TRBJ1-1	.	TRBD1
CATSKAGVREETQYF	TGTGCCACTAGTAAGGCGGGGGTAAGGGAAGAGACCCAGTACTTC	TRBV15	TRBJ2-5	.	TRBD2
CAISESRGGGTEAFF	TGTGCCATCAGTGAGTCCCGCGGCGGGGGCACTGAAGCTTTCTTT	TRBV10-3	TRBJ1-1	.	.
CASGRSGANCGYTF	TGTGCCAGCGGAAGATCCGGGGCTAACTGTGGCTACACCTTC	TRBV6-5	TRBJ1-2	few	.
CASRPFGGSSYEQYF	TGTGCCAGCAGACCTTTCGGGGGCAGCTCCTACGAGCAGTACTTC	TRBV12-3/TRBV12-4	TRBJ2-7	few	.
CASQEGTSTDTQYF	TGTGCCAGTCAGGAAGGTACTAGCACAGATACGCAGTATTTT	TRBV2	TRBJ2-3	.	.
CATTLARVHSEQFF	TGTGCCACGACACTAGCGAGGGTTCATAGTGAGCAGTTCTTC	TRBV10-3	TRBJ2-1	once	TRBD2
CASGGTGTGGSGNQPQHF	TGTGCCAGCGGTGGAACCGGGACAGGGGGTAGTGGCAATCAGCCCCAGCATTTT	TRBV2	TRBJ1-5	.	TRBD1
CASSPKPEDGYGYTF	TGTGCCAGCAGCCCAAAACCGGAAGACGGCTATGGCTACACCTTC	TRBV7-6	TRBJ1-2	few	.
CASSSAGRGRDSYGYTF	TGTGCCAGCAGCTCCGCTGGCCGGGGCAGGGACAGCTATGGCTACACCTTC	TRBV11-2	TRBJ1-2	.	TRBD1
CSARGFEAGTDTQYF	TGCAGTGCTAGAGGCTTCGAGGCAGGAACAGATACGCAGTATTTT	TRBV20-1	TRBJ2-3	once	.
CSVDQGAADTQYF	TGCAGCGTCGATCAAGGGGCGGCAGATACGCAGTATTTT	TRBV20-1	TRBJ2-3	once	.
CASSPPSQGYGYTF	TGTGCCAGCAGTCCTCCCTCACAGGGCTATGGCTACACCTTC	TRBV6-1	TRBJ1-2	few	.
CASSFLGANTEAFF	TGTGCCAGCAGTTTCTTGGGGGCGAACACTGAAGCTTTCTTT	TRBV12-3/TRBV12-4	TRBJ1-1	few	.
CASSYGSFRDRVITYEQYF	TGCGCCAGCAGCTACGGGAGCTTTCGGGACAGGGTAATAACCTACGAGCAGTACTTC	TRBV5-1	TRBJ2-7	few	TRBD1
CASSQWVGWGANVLTF	TGTGCCAGCAGTCAATGGGTGGGCTGGGGGGCCAACGTCCTGACTTTC	TRBV12-3/TRBV12-4	TRBJ2-6	.	.
CAGNDRVRLYF	TGTGCCGGCAACGACAGGGTCCGTCTGTACTTC	TRBV11-2	TRBJ2-5	.	TRBD1